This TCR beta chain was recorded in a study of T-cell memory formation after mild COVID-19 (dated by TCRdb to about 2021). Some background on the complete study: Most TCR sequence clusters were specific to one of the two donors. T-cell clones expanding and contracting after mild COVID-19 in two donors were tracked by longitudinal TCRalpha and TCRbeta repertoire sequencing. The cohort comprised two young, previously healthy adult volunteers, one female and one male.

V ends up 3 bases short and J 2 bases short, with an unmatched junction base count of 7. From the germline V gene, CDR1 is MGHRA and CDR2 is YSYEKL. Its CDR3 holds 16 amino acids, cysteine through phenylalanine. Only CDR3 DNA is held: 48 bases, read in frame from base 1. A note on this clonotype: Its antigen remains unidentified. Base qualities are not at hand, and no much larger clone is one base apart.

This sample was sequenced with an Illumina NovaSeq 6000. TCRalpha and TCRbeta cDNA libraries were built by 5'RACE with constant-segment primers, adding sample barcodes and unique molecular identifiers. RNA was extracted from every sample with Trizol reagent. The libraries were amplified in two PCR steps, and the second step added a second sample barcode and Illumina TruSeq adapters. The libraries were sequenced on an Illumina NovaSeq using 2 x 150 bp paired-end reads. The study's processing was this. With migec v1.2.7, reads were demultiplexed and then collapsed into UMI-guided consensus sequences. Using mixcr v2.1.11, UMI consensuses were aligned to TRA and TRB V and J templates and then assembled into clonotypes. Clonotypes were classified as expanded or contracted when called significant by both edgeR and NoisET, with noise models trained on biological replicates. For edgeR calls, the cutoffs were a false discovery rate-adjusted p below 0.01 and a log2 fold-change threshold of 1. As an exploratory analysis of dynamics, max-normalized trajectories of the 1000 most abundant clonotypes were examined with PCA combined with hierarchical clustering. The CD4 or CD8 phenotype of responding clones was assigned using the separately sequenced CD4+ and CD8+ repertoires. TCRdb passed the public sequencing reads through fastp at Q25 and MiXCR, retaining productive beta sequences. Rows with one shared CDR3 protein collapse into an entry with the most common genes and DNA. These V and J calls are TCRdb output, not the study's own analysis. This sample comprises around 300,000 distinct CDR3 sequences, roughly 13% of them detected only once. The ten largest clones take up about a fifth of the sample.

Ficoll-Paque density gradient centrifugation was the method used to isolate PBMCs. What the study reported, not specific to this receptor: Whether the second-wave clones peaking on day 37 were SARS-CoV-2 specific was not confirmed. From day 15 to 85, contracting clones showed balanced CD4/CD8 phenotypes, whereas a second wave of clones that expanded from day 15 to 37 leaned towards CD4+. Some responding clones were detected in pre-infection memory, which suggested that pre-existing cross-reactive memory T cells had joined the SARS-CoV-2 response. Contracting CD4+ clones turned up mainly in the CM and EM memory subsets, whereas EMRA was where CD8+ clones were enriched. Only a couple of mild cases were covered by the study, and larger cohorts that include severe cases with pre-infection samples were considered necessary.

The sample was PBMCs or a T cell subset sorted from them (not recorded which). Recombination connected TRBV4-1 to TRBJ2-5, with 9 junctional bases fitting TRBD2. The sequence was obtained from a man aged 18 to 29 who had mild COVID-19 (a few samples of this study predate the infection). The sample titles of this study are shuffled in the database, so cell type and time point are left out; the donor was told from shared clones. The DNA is TGCGCCAGCAGCCAGGGACTAGCCGGACAACAAGAGACCCAGTACTTC. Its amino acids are CASSQGLAGQQETQYF.